The clone carrying this T cell receptor (beta chain) was counted ten times or more. The entry originates in a study of neurological immune-mediated disorders. With 3 bases removed from V and 1 base from J, the gap between germline ends came to 10 bases. The CDR3 sequence is 15 residues long. Germline V gene lookup returns CDR1 LNHDA and CDR2 SQIVND (reference sequence). TCRdb fed the 5' RACE reads into MiXCR, producing one record per CDR3 protein. The data hold around 20,000 distinct CDR3 sequences, with roughly an eighth observed a single time. V gene TRBV19 combines with J gene TRBJ1-5, with a tentative D call TRBD1 (6 bases). Source material: PBMCs. The sequence was collected from a woman between 55 and 75 years old with HTLV-1-associated myelopathy (HAM/TSP). The CDR3 nucleotides read TGTGCCAGTAGTATCAGGACAGCAAGCAATCAGCCCCAGCATTTT. Translating gives CASSIRTASNQPQHF.